This T cell receptor (beta chain) was captured in a study of response to subunit inactivated influenza vaccine. Findings and caveats of the study: Authors suggested few new T cells are recruited by each seasonal influenza vaccination.

The CDR3 covers 14 residues. The V end was cut by 6 bases, the J end by 0 bases, with 12 bases between. TCRdb reprocessed the RT-PCR reads via MiXCR and lists one record per CDR3 protein. The sample gives around 650,000 distinct CDR3 sequences, around a sixth of which show up once; 11% is in the top ten. As to this clonotype: What it binds is not known.

Source: PBMCs from blood, taken 12 days after vaccination. This chain joins TRBV12-3 or TRBV12-4 and TRBJ2-7; a possible D gene is TRBD1 (5 bases). This TCR derives from a man aged 45-60 years who received an inactivated influenza vaccine. CDR3 sequence (DNA): TGTGCCAGCAGCCACGACAGAGTCTCCTACGAGCAGTACTTC. It translates to CASSHDRVSYEQYF.